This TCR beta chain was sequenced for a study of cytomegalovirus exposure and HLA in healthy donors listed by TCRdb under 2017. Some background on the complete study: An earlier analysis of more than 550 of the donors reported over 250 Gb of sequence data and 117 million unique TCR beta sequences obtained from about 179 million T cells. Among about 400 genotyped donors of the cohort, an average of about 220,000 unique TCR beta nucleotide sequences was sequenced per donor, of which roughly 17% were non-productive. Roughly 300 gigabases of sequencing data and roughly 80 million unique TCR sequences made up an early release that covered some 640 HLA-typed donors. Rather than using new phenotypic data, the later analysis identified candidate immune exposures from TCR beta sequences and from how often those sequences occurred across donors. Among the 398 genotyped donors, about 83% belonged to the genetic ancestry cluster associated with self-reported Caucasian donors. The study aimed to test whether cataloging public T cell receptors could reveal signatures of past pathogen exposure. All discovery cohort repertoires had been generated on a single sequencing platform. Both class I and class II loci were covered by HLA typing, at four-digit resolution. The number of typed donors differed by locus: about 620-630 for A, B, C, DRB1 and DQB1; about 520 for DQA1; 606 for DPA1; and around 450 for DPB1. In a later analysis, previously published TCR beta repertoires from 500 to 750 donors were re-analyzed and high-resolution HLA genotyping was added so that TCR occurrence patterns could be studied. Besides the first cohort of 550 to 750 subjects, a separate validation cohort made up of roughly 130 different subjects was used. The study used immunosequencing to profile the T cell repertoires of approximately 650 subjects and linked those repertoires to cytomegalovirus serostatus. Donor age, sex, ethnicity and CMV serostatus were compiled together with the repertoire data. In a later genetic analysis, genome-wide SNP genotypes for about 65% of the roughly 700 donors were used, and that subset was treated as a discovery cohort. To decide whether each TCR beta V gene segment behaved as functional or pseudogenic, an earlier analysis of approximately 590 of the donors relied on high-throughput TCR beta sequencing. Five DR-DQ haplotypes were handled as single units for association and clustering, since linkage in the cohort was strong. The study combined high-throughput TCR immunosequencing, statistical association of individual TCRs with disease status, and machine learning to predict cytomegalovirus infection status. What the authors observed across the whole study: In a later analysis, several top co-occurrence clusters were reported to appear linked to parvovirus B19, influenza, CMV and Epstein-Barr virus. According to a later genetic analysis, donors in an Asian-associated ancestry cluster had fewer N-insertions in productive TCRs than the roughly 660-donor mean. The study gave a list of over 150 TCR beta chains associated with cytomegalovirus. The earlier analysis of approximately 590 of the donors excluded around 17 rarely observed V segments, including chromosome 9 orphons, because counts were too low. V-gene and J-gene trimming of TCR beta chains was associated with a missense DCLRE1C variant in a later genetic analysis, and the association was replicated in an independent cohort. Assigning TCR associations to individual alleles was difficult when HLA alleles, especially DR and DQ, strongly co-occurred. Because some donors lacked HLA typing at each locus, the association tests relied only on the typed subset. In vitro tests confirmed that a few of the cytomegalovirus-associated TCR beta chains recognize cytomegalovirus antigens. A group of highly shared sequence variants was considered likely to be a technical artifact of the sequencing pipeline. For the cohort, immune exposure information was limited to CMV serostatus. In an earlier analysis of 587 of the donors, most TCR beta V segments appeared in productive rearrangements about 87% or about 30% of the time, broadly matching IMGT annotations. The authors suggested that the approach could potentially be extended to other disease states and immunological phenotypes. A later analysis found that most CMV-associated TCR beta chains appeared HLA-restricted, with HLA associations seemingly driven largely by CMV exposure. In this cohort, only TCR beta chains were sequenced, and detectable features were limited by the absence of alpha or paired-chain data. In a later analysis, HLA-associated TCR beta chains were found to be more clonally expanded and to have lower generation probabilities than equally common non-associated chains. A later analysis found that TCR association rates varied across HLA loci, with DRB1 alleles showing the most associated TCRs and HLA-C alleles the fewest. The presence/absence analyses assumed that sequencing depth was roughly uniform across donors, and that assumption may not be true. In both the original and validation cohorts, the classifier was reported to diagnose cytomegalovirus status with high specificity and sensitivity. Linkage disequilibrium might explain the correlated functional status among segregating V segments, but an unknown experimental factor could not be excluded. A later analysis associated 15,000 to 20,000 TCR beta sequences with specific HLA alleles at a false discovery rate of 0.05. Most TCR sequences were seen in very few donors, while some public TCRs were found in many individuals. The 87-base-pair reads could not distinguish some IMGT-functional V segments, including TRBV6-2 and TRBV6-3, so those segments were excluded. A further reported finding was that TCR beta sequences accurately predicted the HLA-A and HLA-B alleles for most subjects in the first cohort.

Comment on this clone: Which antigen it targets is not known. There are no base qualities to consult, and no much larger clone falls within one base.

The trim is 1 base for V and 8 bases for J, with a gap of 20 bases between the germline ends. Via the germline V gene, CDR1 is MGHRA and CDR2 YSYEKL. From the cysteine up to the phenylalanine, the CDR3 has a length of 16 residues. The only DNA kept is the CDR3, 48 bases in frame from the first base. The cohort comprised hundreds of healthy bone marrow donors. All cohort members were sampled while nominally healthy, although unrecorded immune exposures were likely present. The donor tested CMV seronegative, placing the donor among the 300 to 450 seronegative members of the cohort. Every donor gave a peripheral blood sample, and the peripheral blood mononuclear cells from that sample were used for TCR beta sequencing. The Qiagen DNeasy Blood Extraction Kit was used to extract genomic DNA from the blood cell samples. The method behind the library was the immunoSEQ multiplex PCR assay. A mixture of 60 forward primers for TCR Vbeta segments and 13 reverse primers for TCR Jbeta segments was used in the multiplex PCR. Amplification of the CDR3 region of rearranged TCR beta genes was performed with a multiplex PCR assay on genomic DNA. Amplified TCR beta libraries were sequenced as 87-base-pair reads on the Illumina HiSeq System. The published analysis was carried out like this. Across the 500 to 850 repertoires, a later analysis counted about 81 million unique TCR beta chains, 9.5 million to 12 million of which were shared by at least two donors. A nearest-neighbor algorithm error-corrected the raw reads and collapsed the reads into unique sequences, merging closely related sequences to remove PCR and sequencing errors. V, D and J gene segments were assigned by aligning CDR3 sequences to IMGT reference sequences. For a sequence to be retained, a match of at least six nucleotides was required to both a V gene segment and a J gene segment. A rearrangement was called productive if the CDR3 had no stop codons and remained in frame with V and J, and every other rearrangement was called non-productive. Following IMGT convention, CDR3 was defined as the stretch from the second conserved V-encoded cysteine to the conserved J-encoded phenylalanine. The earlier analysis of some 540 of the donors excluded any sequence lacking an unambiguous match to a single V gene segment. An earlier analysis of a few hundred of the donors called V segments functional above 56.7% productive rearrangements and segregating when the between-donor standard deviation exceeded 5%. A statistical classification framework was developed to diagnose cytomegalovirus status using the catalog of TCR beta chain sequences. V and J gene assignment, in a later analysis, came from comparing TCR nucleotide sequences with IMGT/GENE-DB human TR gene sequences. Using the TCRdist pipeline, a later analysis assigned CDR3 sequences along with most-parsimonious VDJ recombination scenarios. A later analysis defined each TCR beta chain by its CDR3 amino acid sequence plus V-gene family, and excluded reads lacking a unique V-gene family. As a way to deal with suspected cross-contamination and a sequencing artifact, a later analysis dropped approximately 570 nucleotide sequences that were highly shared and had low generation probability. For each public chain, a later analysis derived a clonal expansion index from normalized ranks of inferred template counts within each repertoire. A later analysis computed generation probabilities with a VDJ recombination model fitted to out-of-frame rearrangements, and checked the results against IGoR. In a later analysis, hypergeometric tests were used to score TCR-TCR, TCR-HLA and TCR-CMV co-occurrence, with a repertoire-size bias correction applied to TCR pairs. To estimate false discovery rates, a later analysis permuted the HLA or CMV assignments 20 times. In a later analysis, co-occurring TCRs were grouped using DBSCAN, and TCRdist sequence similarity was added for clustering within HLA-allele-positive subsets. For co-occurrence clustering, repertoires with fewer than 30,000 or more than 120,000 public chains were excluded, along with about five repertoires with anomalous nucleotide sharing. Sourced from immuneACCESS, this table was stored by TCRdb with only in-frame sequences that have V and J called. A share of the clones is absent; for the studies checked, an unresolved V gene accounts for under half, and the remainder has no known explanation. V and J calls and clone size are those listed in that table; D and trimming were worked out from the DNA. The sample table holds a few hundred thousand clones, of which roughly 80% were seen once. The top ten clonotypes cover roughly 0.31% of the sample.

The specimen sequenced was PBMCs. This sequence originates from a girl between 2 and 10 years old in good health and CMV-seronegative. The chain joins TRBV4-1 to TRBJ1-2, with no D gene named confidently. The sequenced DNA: TGCGCCAGCAGCCAAGCTCCGGGGTCTCAGGCCGGCGGCTACACCTTC. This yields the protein CASSQAPGSQAGGYTF.